The rows below give T cell receptor beta chains drawn from one sample of a study of regulatory T cells in long-lasting Graves disease. TCRdb independently ran MiXCR on the multiplex PCR reads; one entry per CDR3 protein. The table records fewer than 500,000 distinct CDR3 sequences, roughly 17% of them present only once. These data were also filed under a second study, of T cells in Graves' hyperthyroidism and ophthalmopathy.

The source was peripheral blood mononuclear cells (PBMCs), collected at new diagnosis, from a patient treated with antithyroid drugs. The receptor set was obtained from a middle-aged man with Graves disease. The CDR3 runs from the conserved cysteine through the conserved F or W. Size is omitted from some rows. Given values are once, few, many or a class for expanded clones.

CAISGRNRWGYGYTF	15	many	TRBV10-3
CATSEVAGRGARETQYF	17	NA	TRBV24-1
CASSYDRGRLGTQYF	15	NA	TRBV6-5
CASSIIYWDTHTEAFF	16	few	TRBV19
CASSGRADSSYNEQFF	16	NA	TRBV11-2
CASSLRRLAGGLGEQFF	17	many	TRBV7-8
CSARDLRGVPGGELFF	16	NA	TRBV20-1
CASSRGRYSYEQYF	14	NA	TRBV19
CASSLSSGSWGTTYNEQFF	19	NA	TRBV27
CAWSNGGGAYEQYF	14	many	TRBV30
CASSLGLRGTEAFF	14	NA	TRBV12-3/TRBV12-4
CASSRLAGGPGEQYF	15	NA	TRBV2
CASSVGAAGSGEKLFF	16	NA	TRBV9
CASSLTSDRVHEQYF	15	many	TRBV6-2/TRBV6-3
CATRRNQETQYF	12	NA	TRBV15
CSARVAGGQSYNEQFF	16	many	TRBV20-1
CASSLGTGEPYEQYF	15	many	TRBV7-2
CASSEAWVGLAGGIDTQYF	19	many	TRBV6-1
CASSPTGDWETQYF	14	many	TRBV6-1
CASSFRTSYNEQFF	14	NA	TRBV7-2
CASSQVTSGTGQGYGYTF	18	many	TRBV3-1
CASSLEGTGLNQETQYF	17	many	TRBV7-2
CASSQVGDRETQYF	14	many	TRBV3-1
CASSLLLGLNTEAFF	15	many	TRBV7-8
CSARGGPNSSLHF	13	NA	TRBV20-1
CASSLIAVPGGNEQFF	16	few	TRBV27
CASRDRSDEQFF	12	NA	TRBV25-1
CASSEVAGGYTF	12	few	TRBV25-1
CSAPGGGNYGYTF	13	few	TRBV20-1
CASSLLVRNEQFF	13	many	TRBV7-2
CASSQSVAQPQHF	13	NA	TRBV4-1
CASSFHRETNYGYTF	15	many	TRBV12-3/TRBV12-4